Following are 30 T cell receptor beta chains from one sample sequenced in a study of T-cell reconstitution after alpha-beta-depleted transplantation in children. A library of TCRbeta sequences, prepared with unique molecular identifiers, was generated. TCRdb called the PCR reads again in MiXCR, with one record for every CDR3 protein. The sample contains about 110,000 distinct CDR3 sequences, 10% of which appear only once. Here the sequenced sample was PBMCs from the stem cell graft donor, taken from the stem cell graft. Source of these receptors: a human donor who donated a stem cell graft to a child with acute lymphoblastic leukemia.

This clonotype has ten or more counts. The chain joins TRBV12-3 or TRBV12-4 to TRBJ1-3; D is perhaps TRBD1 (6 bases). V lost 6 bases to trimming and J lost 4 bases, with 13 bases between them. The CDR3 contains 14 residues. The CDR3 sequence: CASSLKGGGNTIYF. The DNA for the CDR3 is TGTGCCAGCAGCCTCAAGGGGGGCGGAAACACCATATATTTT.

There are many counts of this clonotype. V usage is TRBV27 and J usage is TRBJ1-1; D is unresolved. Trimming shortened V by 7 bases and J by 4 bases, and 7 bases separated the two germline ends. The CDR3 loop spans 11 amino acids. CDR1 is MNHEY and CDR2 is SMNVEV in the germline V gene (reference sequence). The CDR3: CASTRGTEAFF. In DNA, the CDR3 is TGTGCCAGCACCCGGGGCACTGAAGCTTTCTTT.

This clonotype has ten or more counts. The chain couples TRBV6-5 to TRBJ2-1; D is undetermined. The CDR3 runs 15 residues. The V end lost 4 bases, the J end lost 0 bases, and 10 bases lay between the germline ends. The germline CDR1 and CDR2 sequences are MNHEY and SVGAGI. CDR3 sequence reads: CASSLYPSSYNEQFF. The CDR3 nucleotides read TGTGCCAGCAGTTTGTACCCGAGCTCCTACAATGAGCAGTTCTTC.

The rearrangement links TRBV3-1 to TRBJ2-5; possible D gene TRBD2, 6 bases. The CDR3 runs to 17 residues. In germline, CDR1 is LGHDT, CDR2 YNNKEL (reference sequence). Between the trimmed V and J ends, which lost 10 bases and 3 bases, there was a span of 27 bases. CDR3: CATCKEGTKQWEETQYF. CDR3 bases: TGTGCCACCTGCAAGGAGGGGACCAAACAGTGGGAAGAGACCCAGTACTTC.

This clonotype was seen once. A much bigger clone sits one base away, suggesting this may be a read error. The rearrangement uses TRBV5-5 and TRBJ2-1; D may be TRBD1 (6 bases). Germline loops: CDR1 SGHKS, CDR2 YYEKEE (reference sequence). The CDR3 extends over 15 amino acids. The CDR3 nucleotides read TGTGCCAGCAGCTTGGTTCAGGGGCCACTCAATGGGCAGTTCTTC. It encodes CASSLVQGPLNGQFF. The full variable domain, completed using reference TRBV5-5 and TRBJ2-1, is DAGVTQSPTHLIKTRGQQVTLRCSPISGHKSVSWYQQVLGQGPQFIFQYYEKEERGRGNFPDRFSARQFPNYSSELNVNALLLGDSALYLCASSLVQGPLNGQFFGPGTRLTVL.

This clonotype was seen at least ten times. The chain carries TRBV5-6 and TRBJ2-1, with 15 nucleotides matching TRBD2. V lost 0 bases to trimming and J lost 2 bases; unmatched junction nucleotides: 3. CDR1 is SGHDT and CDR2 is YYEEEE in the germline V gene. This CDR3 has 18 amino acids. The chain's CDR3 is CASSLGGLAGGPYNEQFF. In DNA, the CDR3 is TGTGCCAGCAGCTTGGGGGGACTAGCGGGAGGACCCTACAATGAGCAGTTCTTC.

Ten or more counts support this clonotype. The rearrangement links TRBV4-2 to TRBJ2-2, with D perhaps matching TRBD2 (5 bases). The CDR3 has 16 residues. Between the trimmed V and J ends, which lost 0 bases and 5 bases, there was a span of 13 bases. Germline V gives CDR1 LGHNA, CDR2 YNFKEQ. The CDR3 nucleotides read TGTGCCAGCAGCCAAGACCCGGGGTCTCTAACCGGGGAGCTGTTTTTT. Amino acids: CASSQDPGSLTGELFF.

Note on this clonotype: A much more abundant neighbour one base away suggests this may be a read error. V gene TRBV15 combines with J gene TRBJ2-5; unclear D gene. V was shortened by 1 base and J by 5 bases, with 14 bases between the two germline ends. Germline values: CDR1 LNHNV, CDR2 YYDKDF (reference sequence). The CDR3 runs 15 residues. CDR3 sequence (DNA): TGTGCCACCAGCAGAGTCCCAGTGGCGAGGGAGACCCAGTACTTC. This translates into CATSRVPVARETQYF.

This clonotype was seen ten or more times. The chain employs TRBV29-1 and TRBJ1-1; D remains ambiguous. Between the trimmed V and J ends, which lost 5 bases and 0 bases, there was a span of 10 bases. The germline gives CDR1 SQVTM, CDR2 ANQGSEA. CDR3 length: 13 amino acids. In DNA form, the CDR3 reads TGCAGCGTTCCCGGACGGATGAACACTGAAGCTTTCTTT. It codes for CSVPGRMNTEAFF.

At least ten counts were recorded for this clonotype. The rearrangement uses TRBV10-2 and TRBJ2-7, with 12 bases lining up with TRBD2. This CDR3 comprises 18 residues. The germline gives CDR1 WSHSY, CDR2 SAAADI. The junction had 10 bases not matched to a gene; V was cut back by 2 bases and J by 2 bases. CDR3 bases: TGCGCCAGCAGTGAGGGGCCCCTAGCGGGGGGGCTCCCCTACGAGCAGTACTTC. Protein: CASSEGPLAGGLPYEQYF.

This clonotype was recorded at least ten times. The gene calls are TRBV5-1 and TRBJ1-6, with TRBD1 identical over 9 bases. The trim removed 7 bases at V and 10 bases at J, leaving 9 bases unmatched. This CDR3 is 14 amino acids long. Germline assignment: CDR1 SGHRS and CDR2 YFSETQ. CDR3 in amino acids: CASRGQGFGSPLHF. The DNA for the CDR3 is TGCGCCAGCCGAGGACAGGGGTTCGGATCACCCCTCCACTTT.

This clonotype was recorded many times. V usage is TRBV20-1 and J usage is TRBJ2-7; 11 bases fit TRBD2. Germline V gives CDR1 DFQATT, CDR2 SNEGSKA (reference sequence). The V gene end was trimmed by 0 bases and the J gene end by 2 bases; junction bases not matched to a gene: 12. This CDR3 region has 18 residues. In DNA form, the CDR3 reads TGCAGTGCTAGAGATCTCCTAGCGGGAGGCCAAAAGGCCTACGAGCAGTACTTC. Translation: CSARDLLAGGQKAYEQYF.

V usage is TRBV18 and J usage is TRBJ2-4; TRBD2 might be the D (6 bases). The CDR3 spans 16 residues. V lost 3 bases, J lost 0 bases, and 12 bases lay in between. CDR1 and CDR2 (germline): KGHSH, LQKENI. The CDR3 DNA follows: TGTGCCAGCTCACCCGCGGGACTCCTAGCCAAAAACATTCAGTACTTC. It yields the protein CASSPAGLLAKNIQYF.

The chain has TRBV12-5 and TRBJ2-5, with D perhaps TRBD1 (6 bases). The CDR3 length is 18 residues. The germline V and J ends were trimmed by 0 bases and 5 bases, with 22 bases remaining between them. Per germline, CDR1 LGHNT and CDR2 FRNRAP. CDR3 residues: CASGLVLGRTVRGETQYF. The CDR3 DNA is TGTGCTAGTGGTTTGGTACTGGGTCGGACAGTCCGAGGGGAGACCCAGTACTTC. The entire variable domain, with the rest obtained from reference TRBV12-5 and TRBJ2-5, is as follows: DARVTQTPRHKVTEMGQEVTMRCQPILGHNTVFWYRQTMMQGLELLAYFRNRAPLDDSGMPKDRFSAEMPDATLATLKIQPSEPRDSAVYFCASGLVLGRTVRGETQYFGPGTRLLVL.

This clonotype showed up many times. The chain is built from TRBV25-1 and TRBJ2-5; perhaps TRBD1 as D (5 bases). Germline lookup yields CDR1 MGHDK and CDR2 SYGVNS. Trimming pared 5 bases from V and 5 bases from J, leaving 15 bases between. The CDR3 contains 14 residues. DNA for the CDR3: TGTGCCAGCAGTCATACAGGTCGCCAGGAGACCCAGTACTTC. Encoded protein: CASSHTGRQETQYF.

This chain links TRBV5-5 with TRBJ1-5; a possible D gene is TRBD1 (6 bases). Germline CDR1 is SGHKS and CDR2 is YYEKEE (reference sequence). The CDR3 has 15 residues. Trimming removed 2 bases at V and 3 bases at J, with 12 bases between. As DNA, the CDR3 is TGTGCCAGCAGCTTTACGGGGGCCTACAATCAGCCCCAGCATTTT. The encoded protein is CASSFTGAYNQPQHF.

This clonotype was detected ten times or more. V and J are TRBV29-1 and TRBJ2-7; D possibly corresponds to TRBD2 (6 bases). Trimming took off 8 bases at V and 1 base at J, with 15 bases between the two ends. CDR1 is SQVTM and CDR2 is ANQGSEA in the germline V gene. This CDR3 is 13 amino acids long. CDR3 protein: CSSPRAGSYEQYF. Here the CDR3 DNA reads TGCAGCTCTCCTCGAGCGGGTTCCTACGAGCAGTACTTC.

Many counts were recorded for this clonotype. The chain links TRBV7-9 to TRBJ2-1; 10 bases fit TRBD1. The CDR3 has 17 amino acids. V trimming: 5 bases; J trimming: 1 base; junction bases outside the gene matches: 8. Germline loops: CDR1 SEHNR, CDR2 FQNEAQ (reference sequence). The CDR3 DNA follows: TGTGCCAGCAGCCACCCACCGGGACAGGGGTCCTACAATGAGCAGTTCTTC. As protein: CASSHPPGQGSYNEQFF.

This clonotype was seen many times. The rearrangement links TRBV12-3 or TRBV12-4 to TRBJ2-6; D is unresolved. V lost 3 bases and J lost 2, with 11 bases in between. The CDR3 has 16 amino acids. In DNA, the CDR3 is TGTGCCAGCAGTTTCTCCCCGGGTGCTGGGGCCAACGTCCTGACTTTC. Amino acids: CASSFSPGAGANVLTF.

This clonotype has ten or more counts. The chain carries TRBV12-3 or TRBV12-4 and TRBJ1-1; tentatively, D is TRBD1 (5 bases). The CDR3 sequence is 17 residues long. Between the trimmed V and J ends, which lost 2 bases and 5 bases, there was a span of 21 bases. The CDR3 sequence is CASSLSLGARFDTEAFF. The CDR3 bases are TGTGCCAGCAGTTTAAGTCTTGGGGCTCGATTTGATACTGAAGCTTTCTTT.

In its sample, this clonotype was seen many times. The CDR3 protein is CSVAGLWGEAWSETQYF. The CDR3 bases are TGCAGTGTAGCGGGACTCTGGGGTGAGGCCTGGTCGGAGACCCAGTACTTC. V and J are TRBV20-1 and TRBJ2-5, with 8 bases aligning to TRBD2. V shed 7 bases and J 5 bases; nucleotides not matched to a gene: 21. The CDR3 contains 17 residues. Germline CDR1 and CDR2: DFQATT and SNEGSKA (reference sequence).

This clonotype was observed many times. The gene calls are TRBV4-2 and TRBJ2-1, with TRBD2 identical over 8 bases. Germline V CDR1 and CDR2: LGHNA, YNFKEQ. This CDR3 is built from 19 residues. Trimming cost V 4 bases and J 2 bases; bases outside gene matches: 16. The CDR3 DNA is TGTGCCAGCAGCCGTAATTCCTGGGATAGCGGGATTACCTACAATGAGCAGTTCTTC. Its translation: CASSRNSWDSGITYNEQFF.

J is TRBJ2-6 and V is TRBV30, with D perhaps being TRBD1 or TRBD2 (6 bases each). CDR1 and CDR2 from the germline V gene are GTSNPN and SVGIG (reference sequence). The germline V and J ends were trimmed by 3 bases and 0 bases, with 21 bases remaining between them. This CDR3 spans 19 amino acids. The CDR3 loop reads CAWSWGLASSSSGANVLTF. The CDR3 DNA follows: TGTGCCTGGAGCTGGGGGCTAGCGAGCAGTTCCTCTGGGGCCAACGTCCTGACTTTC. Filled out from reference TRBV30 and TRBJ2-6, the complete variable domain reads SQTIHQWPATLVQPVGSPLSLECTVEGTSNPNLYWYRQAAGRGLQLLFYSVGIGQISSEVPQNLSASRPQDRQFILSSKKLLLSDSGFYLCAWSWGLASSSSGANVLTFGAGSRLTVL.

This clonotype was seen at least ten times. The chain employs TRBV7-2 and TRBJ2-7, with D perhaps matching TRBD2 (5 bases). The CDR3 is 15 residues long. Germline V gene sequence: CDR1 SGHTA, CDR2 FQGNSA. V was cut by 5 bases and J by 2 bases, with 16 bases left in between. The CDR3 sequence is CASSHLTSPPYEQYF. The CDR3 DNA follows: TGTGCCAGCAGCCACCTCACTAGTCCCCCCTACGAGCAGTACTTC.

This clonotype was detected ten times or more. This CDR3 reads CSARDPDRGKWNTEAFF. CDR3 in DNA: TGCAGTGCTAGAGATCCCGACAGGGGGAAGTGGAACACTGAAGCTTTCTTT. This chain connects TRBV20-1 to TRBJ1-1; 9 positions match TRBD1. The germline CDR1 and CDR2 sequences are DFQATT and SNEGSKA (reference sequence). CDR3 length: 17 amino acids. Trimming cost V 0 bases and J 1 base; bases outside gene matches: 9.

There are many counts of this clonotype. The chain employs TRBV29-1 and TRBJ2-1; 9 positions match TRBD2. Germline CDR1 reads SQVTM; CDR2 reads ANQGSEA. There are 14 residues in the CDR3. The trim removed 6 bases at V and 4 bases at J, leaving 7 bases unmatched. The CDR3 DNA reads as TGCAGCGTCCATAGCGGGAGTAGGTACAATGAGCAGTTCTTC. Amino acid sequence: CSVHSGSRYNEQFF.

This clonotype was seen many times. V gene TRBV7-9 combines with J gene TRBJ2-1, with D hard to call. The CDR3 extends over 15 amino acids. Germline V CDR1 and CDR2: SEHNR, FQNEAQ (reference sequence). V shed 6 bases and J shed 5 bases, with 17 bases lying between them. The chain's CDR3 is CASRDSRIPHNEQFF. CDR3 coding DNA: TGTGCCAGCAGGGATTCCCGGATTCCCCACAATGAGCAGTTCTTC. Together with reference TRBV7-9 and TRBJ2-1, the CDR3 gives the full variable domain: DTGVSQNPRHKITKRGQNVTFRCDPISEHNRLYWYRQTLGQGPEFLTYFQNEAQLEKSRLLSDRFSAERPKGSFSTLEIQRTEQGDSAMYLCASRDSRIPHNEQFFGPGTRLTVL.

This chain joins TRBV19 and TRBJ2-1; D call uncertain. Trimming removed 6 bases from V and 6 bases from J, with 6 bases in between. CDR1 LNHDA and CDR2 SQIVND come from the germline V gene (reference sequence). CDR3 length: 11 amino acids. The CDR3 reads CASRAVNEQFF. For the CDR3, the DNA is TGTGCCAGTAGGGCAGTCAATGAGCAGTTCTTC.

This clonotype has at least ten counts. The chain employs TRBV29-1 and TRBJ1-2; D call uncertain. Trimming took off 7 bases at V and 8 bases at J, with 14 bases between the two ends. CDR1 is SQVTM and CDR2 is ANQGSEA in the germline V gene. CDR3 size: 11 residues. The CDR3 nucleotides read TGCAGCGGTAACGGGGAAGTAGGCTACACCTTC. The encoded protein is CSGNGEVGYTF.

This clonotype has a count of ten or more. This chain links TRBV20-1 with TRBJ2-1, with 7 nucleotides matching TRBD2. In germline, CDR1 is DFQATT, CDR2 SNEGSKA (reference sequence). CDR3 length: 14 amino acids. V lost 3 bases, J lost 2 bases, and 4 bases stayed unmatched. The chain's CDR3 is CSARPSGPYNEQFF. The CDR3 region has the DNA TGCAGTGCTAGGCCTAGCGGTCCCTACAATGAGCAGTTCTTC.